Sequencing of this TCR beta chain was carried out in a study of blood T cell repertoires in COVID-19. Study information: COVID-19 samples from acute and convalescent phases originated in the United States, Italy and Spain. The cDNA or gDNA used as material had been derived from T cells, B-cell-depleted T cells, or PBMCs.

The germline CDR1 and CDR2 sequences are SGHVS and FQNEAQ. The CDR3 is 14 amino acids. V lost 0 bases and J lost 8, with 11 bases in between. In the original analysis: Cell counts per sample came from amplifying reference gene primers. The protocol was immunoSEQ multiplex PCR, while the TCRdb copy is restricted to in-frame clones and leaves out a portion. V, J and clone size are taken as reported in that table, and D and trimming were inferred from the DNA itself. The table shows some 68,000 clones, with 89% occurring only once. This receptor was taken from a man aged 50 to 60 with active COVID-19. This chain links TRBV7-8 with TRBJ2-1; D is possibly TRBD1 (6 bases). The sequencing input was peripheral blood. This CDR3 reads CASSLAGARDEQFF. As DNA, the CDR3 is TGTGCCAGCAGCTTAGCGGGGGCTCGCGATGAGCAGTTCTTC.